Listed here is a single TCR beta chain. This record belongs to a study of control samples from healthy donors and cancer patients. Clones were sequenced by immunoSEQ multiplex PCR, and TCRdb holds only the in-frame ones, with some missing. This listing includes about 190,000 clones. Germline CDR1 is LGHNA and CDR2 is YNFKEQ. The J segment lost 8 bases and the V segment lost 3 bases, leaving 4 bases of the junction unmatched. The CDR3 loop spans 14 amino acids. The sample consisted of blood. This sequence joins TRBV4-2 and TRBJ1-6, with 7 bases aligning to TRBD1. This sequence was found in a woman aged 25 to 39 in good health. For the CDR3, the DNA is TGTGCCAGCAGCCAGAATACAGGGGATTCACCCCTCCACTTT. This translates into CASSQNTGDSPLHF.